These T cell receptor beta chains were read from a single sample in a study of blood T cell repertoires in COVID-19. Profiling relied on immunoSEQ multiplex PCR, and the TCRdb table lists in-frame clones only, not all of them. The sample has a few hundred thousand clones; 89% are singletons. The sample was PBMCs or T cells enriched from blood (not recorded which). These receptors originate from a woman aged 55 to 70 who had recovered from COVID-19. Both conserved end residues are part of each CDR3. The D gene is left open where the match is weak. Some rows mark clone size as missing; the rest say once, few, many or name a class of expanded clone.

>TRBJ1-5|TRBD1|TRBV15|-
TGTGCCACCACTCTCACCCCACCAGGGGGGATCAATCAGCCCCAGCATTTT
CATTLTPPGGINQPQHF
>TRBJ2-2|TRBD2|TRBV7-2|-
TGTGCCAGCAGCCTTCACGGGGGGGTCGGGGAGCTGTTTTTT
CASSLHGGVGELFF
>TRBJ1-3|-|TRBV28|-
TGTGCCAGCAGAGGCGGCGGTGGAAACACCATATATTTT
CASRGGGGNTIYF
>TRBJ1-5|TRBD1|TRBV5-8|-
TGTGCCAGCAGCTTCTGGACAGGGCGCAGTAATCAGCCCCAGCATTTT
CASSFWTGRSNQPQHF
>TRBJ2-2|TRBD2|TRBV3-1/TRBV3-2|-
TGTGCCAGCAGCCTTGCGGGAGGGCCAAACACCGGGGAGCTGTTTTTT
CASSLAGGPNTGELFF
>TRBJ1-5|-|TRBV9|few
TGTGCCAGCAGCGTAGATCAGGATCAGCCCCAGCATTTT
CASSVDQDQPQHF
>TRBJ2-7|-|TRBV9|-
TGTGCCAGCAGCTCAAGCTGGACAGCTTACGAGCAGTACTTC
CASSSSWTAYEQYF
>TRBJ1-1|-|TRBV20-1|-
TGCAGTGCTAATGACGGGTCCCGTGCTTTCTTT
CSANDGSRAFF
>TRBJ2-1|TRBD2|TRBV19|-
TGTGCCACCGGGACTAGCGGGGGCAATGAGCAGTTCTTC
CATGTSGGNEQFF
>TRBJ2-2|-|TRBV28|once
TGTGCCAGCAGTTTATCATCCACCGGGGAGCTGTTTTTT
CASSLSSTGELFF
>TRBJ2-6|-|TRBV29-1|few
TGCAGCGTTAGGACAGTCTCTGGGGCCAACGTCCTGACTTTC
CSVRTVSGANVLTF
>TRBJ2-2|-|TRBV2|-
TGTGCCAGCAGCAATGACTCCCCCGGGGAGCTGTTTTTT
CASSNDSPGELFF
>TRBJ2-1|-|TRBV6-5|-
TGTGCCAGCAGTTACTCTTGGGGGGTCAATGAGCAGTTCTTC
CASSYSWGVNEQFF
>TRBJ2-2|TRBD2|TRBV7-6|once
TGTGCCAGCAGCCAACCGGGACTAGCGGGAGCCCGGGAGCTGTTTTTT
CASSQPGLAGARELFF
>TRBJ1-2|-|TRBV19|-
TGTGCCAGTAGTCCCGGGGGGTTCTATGGCTACACCTTC
CASSPGGFYGYTF
>TRBJ1-6|TRBD1|TRBV7-8|-
TGTGCCAGCAGCTTAACGACAGGGTTGATTGCACCCCTCCACTTT
CASSLTTGLIAPLHF
>TRBJ1-3|-|TRBV12-3/TRBV12-4|-
TGTGCCAGCAGTTACAGGGTACTGAACACCATATATTTT
CASSYRVLNTIYF
>TRBJ2-3|TRBD2|TRBV5-1|-
TGCGCCAGCAGCCTAGCGGACCTCAGGACAGATACGCAGTATTTT
CASSLADLRTDTQYF
>TRBJ2-5|-|TRBV7-3|-
TGTGCCAGCAGCTTCGGGGGGCGCGGGGGACGCCAAGAGACCCAGTACTTC
CASSFGGRGGRQETQYF
>TRBJ2-7|TRBD1|TRBV5-1|-
TGCGCCAGCAGCGCGACAGGGGTAGGCTACGAGCAGTACTTC
CASSATGVGYEQYF
>TRBJ1-3|-|TRBV4-1|-
TGCGCCAGCAGCCAGGTGCCCGTAGGGGCTGGAAACACCATATATTTT
CASSQVPVGAGNTIYF
>TRBJ1-1|-|TRBV4-1|-
TGCGCCAGCACCCTCGGGGGGCTGCGGCCTAACACTGAAGCTTTCTTT
CASTLGGLRPNTEAFF
>TRBJ1-5|TRBD1|TRBV28|-
TGTGCCAGCAGTTTGGACAGGACCCGTGGGCCCCAGCATTTT
CASSLDRTRGPQHF
>TRBJ2-5|TRBD2|TRBV28|-
TGTGCCAGCAGTTTATGGGGCGGGACTAGCGGTGTTGGAGAGACCCAGTACTTC
CASSLWGGTSGVGETQYF
>TRBJ2-1|-|TRBV27|-
TGTGCCAGCACCCTCAAGAGGAGTTACAATGAGCAGTTCTTC
CASTLKRSYNEQFF
>TRBJ1-6|-|TRBV3-1/TRBV3-2|-
TGTGCCAGCAGCCAAGATACAGGGAAGGCACCCCTCCACTTT
CASSQDTGKAPLHF
>TRBJ2-7|TRBD2|TRBV11-2|once
TGTGCCAGCAGAATAGCGGGAGGGCCAGGCGAGCAGTACTTC
CASRIAGGPGEQYF
>TRBJ2-5|TRBD1|TRBV5-5|-
TGTGCCAGCAGCTTGCTTACAGGGGTCCAAGAGACCCAGTACTTC
CASSLLTGVQETQYF
>TRBJ1-2|-|TRBV6-4|-
TGTGCCAGCAGTGACCAGGGGACTAGTGGCTACACCTTC
CASSDQGTSGYTF
>TRBJ1-2|-|TRBV28|-
TGTGCCAGCAGTTCCGGACAGCGTCCTAACTATGGCTACACCTTC
CASSSGQRPNYGYTF